One sample yielded the 9 T cell receptor beta chains listed below, sequenced in a study of cytomegalovirus exposure and HLA in healthy donors. Here immunoSEQ multiplex PCR was the method, and the copy in TCRdb shows in-frame clones only, minus some. The sample consists of under 200,000 clones, around 96% of them appearing once. The sequenced sample was PBMCs. The receptors derive from a woman between 18 and 29 years old in good health and CMV-seronegative.

The chain is built from TRBV30 and TRBJ2-5, with D uncertain. The CDR3 runs 13 residues. The germline CDR1 and CDR2 sequences are GTSNPN and SVGIG (reference sequence). The ends were cut back, 0 bases at V and 0 bases at J, with 5 bases in the middle. The CDR3 nucleotides read TGTGCCTGGAGTGTACTACACCAAGAGACCCAGTACTTC. Translating gives CAWSVLHQETQYF.

The gene calls are TRBV5-1 and TRBJ1-2, with unresolved D. The CDR3 runs 15 residues. Germline CDR1 SGHRS, CDR2 YFSETQ. Deletions cut 4 bases from V and 0 bases from J, with 13 bases between. The CDR3: CASSPETGTNYGYTF. The DNA for the CDR3 is TGCGCCAGCAGCCCGGAGACGGGGACTAACTATGGCTACACCTTC.

The chain couples TRBV7-2 to TRBJ1-5; TRBD1 agrees at 12 bases. The CDR3 contains 19 residues. Germline V gives CDR1 SGHTA, CDR2 FQGNSA. The V gene end was trimmed by 5 bases and the J gene end by 4 bases; junction bases not matched to a gene: 15. The CDR3 DNA reads as TGTGCCAGCAGCCTCCAAGCCGGGACAGGGGGCTTACGGAATCAGCCCCAGCATTTT. It encodes CASSLQAGTGGLRNQPQHF.

This clone was observed a single time. The rearrangement uses TRBV25-1 and TRBJ1-6; TRBD1 matches at 7 bases. Germline V gives CDR1 MGHDK, CDR2 SYGVNS. The V and J ends lost 3 bases and 4 bases, in that order; junction bases with no gene match: 3. There are 15 residues in the CDR3. The CDR3 DNA sequence: TGTGCCAGCAGTGATCCGGGACAGTATAATTCACCCCTCCACTTT. It translates to CASSDPGQYNSPLHF. Based on the CDR3 plus reference TRBV25-1 and TRBJ1-6, the full variable domain is EADIYQTPRYLVIGTGKKITLECSQTMGHDKMYWYQQDPGMELHLIHYSYGVNSTEKGDLSSESTVSRIRTEHFPLTLESARPSHTSQYLCASSDPGQYNSPLHFGNGTRLTVT.

This clone is a singleton in its sample. Its ends do not fully match the called genes, so a read error is possible. Other DNA sequences of this sample code for an identical CDR3. The genes are TRBV6-5 and TRBJ2-2; possible D gene TRBD2, 6 bases. The CDR3 covers 15 residues. Germline CDR1 reads MNHEY; CDR2 reads SVGAGI. The CDR3 reads CASSYGGTRHGELFF. The CDR3 nucleotides are TGTGCCAGCAGTTACGGGGGGACGCGGCACGGGGAGCTATTTTTT.

The chain employs TRBV23-1 and TRBJ1-3; a possible D gene is TRBD1 (5 bases). TRBV23-1 is an ORF; its function is uncertain. V was cut by 2 bases and J by 4 bases, with 12 bases left in between. The CDR3 covers 15 residues. DNA of the CDR3: TGCGCCAGCAGTCAAATCCCGGGGGGGGGAAACACCATATATTTT. Protein product: CASSQIPGGGNTIYF.

The rearrangement uses TRBV6-1 and TRBJ1-2; D remains unclear. The CDR3 spans 13 residues. Germline loops: CDR1 MNHNS, CDR2 SASEGT. With 8 bases removed from V and 3 bases from J, the gap between germline ends came to 13 bases. The DNA of the CDR3 is TGTGCCAGCGGTCAGGCATCCTACTATGGCTACACCTTC. The encoded protein is CASGQASYYGYTF.

J is TRBJ2-7 and V is TRBV5-1, with TRBD1 identical over 7 bases. The CDR3 covers 14 residues. Germline CDR1 and CDR2: SGHRS and YFSETQ. After removal of 4 bases from V and 4 bases from J, the junction contained 8 bases not matched to a gene. The CDR3 DNA sequence: TGCGCCAGCAGCACGGGGACAGTGGTGTACGAGCAGTACTTC. Translation gives CASSTGTVVYEQYF.

The chain is built from TRBV4-2 and TRBJ2-5; a possible D gene is TRBD2 (5 bases). Looked up from germline, CDR1 is LGHNA and CDR2 is YNFKEQ. CDR3 length equals 15 residues. The V and J ends lost 0 bases and 2 bases respectively, with 10 bases between them. CDR3 sequence reads: CASSQDPPGQETQYF. The CDR3 DNA follows: TGTGCCAGCAGCCAAGATCCCCCGGGGCAAGAGACCCAGTACTTC.